This T cell receptor (beta chain) was profiled in a study of cytomegalovirus exposure and HLA in healthy donors. Per the germline V gene, CDR1 is SSHAT and CDR2 is FNYEAQ (reference sequence). Trimming removed 0 bases at V and 6 bases at J, with 12 bases between. The CDR3 covers 14 residues. PCR amplification relied on 60 Vbeta primers (plus 13 Jbeta primers). Sequencing used immunoSEQ multiplex PCR; TCRdb keeps in-frame clones, though not all of them. This sample has around 160,000 clones, with 79% found just once. The chain is built from TRBV7-7 and TRBJ2-7, with D perhaps matching TRBD2 (7 bases). The TCR originated in a woman aged 40 to 55 in good health and CMV-seropositive. The sequencing sample was made of PBMCs. CDR3 residues: CASSLAGGRIEQYF. The CDR3 bases are TGTGCCAGCAGCTTAGCGGGGGGGCGGATCGAGCAGTACTTC.